This entry is about one T cell receptor beta chain. This specimen comes from a study of blood T cell repertoires in COVID-19. The V end lost 3 bases, the J end lost 4 bases, and 9 bases lay between the germline ends. The germline V gene has CDR1 KGHSH and CDR2 LQKENI. The CDR3 runs to 14 residues. Some clones are missing from TCRdb's copy, which holds only in-frame ones; the method was immunoSEQ multiplex PCR. Here the sample spans around 99,000 clones, roughly 75% being singletons. The sample taken for sequencing was peripheral blood. The genes are TRBV18 and TRBJ2-2, with a possible D match to TRBD1 (5 bases). The sequence was collected from a human donor in a cohort sampled during active or convalescent COVID-19. The CDR3 nucleotides are TGTGCCAGCTCACCCAGGGTACCCACCGGGGAGCTGTTTTTT. It yields the protein CASSPRVPTGELFF.